The clone carrying this TCR beta chain was observed a few times. Its antigen is currently unknown. Germline V gene lookup returns CDR1 MNHEY and CDR2 SVGAGI. V was clipped by 8 bases and J by 7 bases, with 6 bases between them. The CDR3 sequence is 11 residues long. These data are taken from a study of blood T cells in healthy people across ages. About the research overall: Researchers report that template switching captured about one barcoded beta molecule per two T cells.

A sample-barcoded 5' primer and a J-beta primer mix were used in a second PCR of roughly 7 to 11 cycles. TCRdb redid the calling of the 5' RACE reads with MiXCR, one entry per CDR3 protein. The sample lists about 1.5 million distinct CDR3 sequences; 35% to 45% were seen once. Study conclusions and caveats: It was found that TCR beta diversity correlated strongly with the percentage of naive T cells. Getting older went along with TCR beta diversity per million T cells dropping roughly linearly. Donors of long life had a larger count of naive CD4+ cells and greater diversity than aged donors.

The specimen was blood. The genes are TRBV6-5 and TRBJ1-6, with D possibly being TRBD1 (5 bases). The TCR comes from a woman under 30 in good health. The CDR3 spells CASGGNSPLHF. CDR3 nucleotide sequence: TGTGCCAGCGGGGGAAATTCACCCCTCCACTTT.